This T cell receptor (beta chain) was sequenced in a study of cytomegalovirus exposure and HLA in healthy donors. Study results and limitations: There were a few CMV-associated chains whose specificity for CMV antigens was confirmed in vitro. Some TCR beta chains (164 of them) were listed as cytomegalovirus-associated. According to a subsequent analysis, TCR clusters identified in the first cohort showed a tendency to co-occur across the 100 to 150 validation repertoires. Reportedly, cytomegalovirus status was diagnosed with high sensitivity and specificity.

The protocol was immunoSEQ multiplex PCR, while the TCRdb copy is restricted to in-frame clones and leaves out a portion. The table records some 320,000 clones, roughly 87% of them present only once. Germline V lookup: CDR1 SQVTM, CDR2 ANQGSEA. The CDR3 has 13 residues. Trimming took off 1 base at V and 2 bases at J, with 7 bases between the two ends. On this clone itself: Its antigen is not identified.

The receptor comes from a woman in her twenties or thirties in good health and CMV-seropositive. The rearrangement links TRBV29-1 to TRBJ2-3; D possibly corresponds to TRBD1 (5 bases). The sequenced sample consisted of PBMCs. CDR3 coding DNA: TGCAGCGTTGAAGGGGGCGTCACAGATACGCAGTATTTT. The encoded protein is CSVEGGVTDTQYF.